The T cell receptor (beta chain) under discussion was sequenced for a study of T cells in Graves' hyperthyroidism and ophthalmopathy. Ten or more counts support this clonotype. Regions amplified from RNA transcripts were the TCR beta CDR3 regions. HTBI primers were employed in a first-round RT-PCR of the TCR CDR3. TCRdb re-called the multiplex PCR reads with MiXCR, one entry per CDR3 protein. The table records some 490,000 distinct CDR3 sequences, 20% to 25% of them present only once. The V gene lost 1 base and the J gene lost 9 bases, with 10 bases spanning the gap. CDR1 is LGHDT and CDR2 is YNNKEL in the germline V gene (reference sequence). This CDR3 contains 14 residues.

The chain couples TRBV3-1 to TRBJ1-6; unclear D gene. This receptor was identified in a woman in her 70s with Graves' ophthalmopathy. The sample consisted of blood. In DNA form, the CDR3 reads TGTGCCAGCAGCCAAGGAAGGGAAGGTTCACCCCTCCACTTT. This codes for CASSQGREGSPLHF.